A single T cell receptor (beta chain) is shown here with its context. These data originate in a study of blood T cell repertoires in COVID-19. Across the study: PBMCs, B-cell-depleted T cells, or T cells were the source of the cDNA or gDNA that made up the material.

Original processing methods: By means of reference gene primer amplification, nucleated cell counts were estimated. The assay was immunoSEQ multiplex PCR, and TCRdb's table has in-frame clones only and misses some. V and J calls and clone size follow that table, whereas D and trimming were derived from the DNA. The sample contains 38,000 or so clones, 81% of which appear only once. Deletions cut 0 bases from V and 1 base from J, with 9 bases between. CDR3 length: 16 residues. Germline V lookup: CDR1 MNHNY, CDR2 SVGAGI (reference sequence). What was sequenced was peripheral blood. This rearrangement joins TRBV6-6 to TRBJ2-2, with D perhaps TRBD2 (5 bases). The source is a human donor in a cohort sampled during active or convalescent COVID-19. The donor label of this sample is uncertain. CDR3 residues: CASSYSGSGNTGELFF. DNA of the CDR3: TGTGCCAGCAGTTACTCGGGCAGCGGGAACACCGGGGAGCTGTTTTTT.